This T cell receptor beta chain was found in a study of CD8+ T cells in alopecia areata. Study-level information: Tofacitinib therapy lasting 6 to 18 months was followed by 6 months off drug. Findings and limits, study-wide: Many expanded lesional clones persisted in scalp and blood during tofacitinib treatment. Within the top 100, expanded CD8+ clones significantly decreased with tofacitinib, as did scalp clonality.

The treatment: oral pan-JAK inhibitor, 5-10 mg twice daily. It was from alopecia areata patients that lesional scalp punch biopsies and peripheral blood were collected. The CDR3 sequence is 14 residues long. Trimming removed 1 base from V and 7 bases from J, with 11 bases in between. Germline values: CDR1 LNHDA, CDR2 SQIVND (reference sequence). The sequencing template was cDNA reverse transcribed from extracted RNA. The repertoire was sequenced with immunoSEQ multiplex PCR; TCRdb's copy has only in-frame clones and lacks some. In the table there are nearly 110,000 clones, about 83% of which are singletons. To note about this clone: The antigen remains undetermined.

The source was CD8+ T cells sorted from blood, collected at week 24, from a patient treated with tofacitinib. V and J are TRBV19 and TRBJ2-1; D might be TRBD1 (5 bases). The sequence derives from a human donor with alopecia areata. The CDR3 sequence: CASSIGSRANEQFF. CDR3 bases: TGTGCCAGTAGTATAGGTTCCAGGGCTAATGAGCAGTTCTTC.